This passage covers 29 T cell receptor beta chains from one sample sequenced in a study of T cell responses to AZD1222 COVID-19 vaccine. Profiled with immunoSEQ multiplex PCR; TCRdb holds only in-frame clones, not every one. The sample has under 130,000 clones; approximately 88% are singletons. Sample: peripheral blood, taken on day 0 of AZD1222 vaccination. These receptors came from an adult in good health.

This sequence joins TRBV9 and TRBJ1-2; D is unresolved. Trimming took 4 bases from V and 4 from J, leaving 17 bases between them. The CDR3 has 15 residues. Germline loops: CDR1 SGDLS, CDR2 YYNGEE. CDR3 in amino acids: CASSTRPQEAYGYTF. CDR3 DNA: TGTGCCAGCAGCACCCGGCCTCAGGAGGCCTATGGCTACACCTTC.

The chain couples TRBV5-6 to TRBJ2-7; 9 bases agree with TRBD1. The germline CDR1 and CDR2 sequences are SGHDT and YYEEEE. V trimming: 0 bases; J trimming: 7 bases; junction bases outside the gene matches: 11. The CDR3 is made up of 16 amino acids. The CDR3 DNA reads TGTGCCAGCAGCTTGGTATATGGGACAGGGCTTGGAGAGCAGTACTTC. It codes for CASSLVYGTGLGEQYF.

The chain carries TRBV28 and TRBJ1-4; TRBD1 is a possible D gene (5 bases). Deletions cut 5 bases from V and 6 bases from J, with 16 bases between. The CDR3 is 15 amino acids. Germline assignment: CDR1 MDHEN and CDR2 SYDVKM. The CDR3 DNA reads TGTGCCAGCAGTCCCCGTTACAGGACTGATGAAAAACTGTTTTTT. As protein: CASSPRYRTDEKLFF. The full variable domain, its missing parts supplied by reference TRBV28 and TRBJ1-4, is DVKVTQSSRYLVKRTGEKVFLECVQDMDHENMFWYRQDPGLGLRLIYFSYDVKMKEKGDIPEGYSVSREKKERFSLILESASTNQTSMYLCASSPRYRTDEKLFFGSGTQLSVL.

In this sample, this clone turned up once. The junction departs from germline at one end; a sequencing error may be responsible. The CDR3 bases are TGTGCCAGCTCCCCACAAACCGGGACAGACTCCTACGAGCAGTACTTC. Translating it yields CASSPQTGTDSYEQYF. The chain carries TRBV18 and TRBJ2-7; 7 nucleotides agree with TRBD1. Germline-derived CDR1 and CDR2 are KGHSH and LQKENI. The CDR3 spans 16 residues.

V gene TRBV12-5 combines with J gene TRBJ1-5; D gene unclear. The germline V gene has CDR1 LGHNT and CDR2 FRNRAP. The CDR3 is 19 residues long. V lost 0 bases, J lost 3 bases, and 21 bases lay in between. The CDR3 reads CASGLVLPTKGQLNQPQHF. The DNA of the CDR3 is TGTGCTAGTGGTTTGGTACTCCCTACGAAAGGGCAACTCAATCAGCCCCAGCATTTT. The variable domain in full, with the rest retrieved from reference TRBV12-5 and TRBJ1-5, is DARVTQTPRHKVTEMGQEVTMRCQPILGHNTVFWYRQTMMQGLELLAYFRNRAPLDDSGMPKDRFSAEMPDATLATLKIQPSEPRDSAVYFCASGLVLPTKGQLNQPQHFGDGTRLSIL.

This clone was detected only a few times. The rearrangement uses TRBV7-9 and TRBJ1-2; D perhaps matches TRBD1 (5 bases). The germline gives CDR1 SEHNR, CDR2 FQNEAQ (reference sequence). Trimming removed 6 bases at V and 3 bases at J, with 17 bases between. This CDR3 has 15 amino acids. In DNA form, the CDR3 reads TGTGCCAGCAGTACTACAGGAGGCGCTGACTATGGCTACACCTTC. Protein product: CASSTTGGADYGYTF.

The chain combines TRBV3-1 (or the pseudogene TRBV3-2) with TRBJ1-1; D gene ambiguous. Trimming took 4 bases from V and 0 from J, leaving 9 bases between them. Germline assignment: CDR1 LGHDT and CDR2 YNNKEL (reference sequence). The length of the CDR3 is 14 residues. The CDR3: CASSPESLNTEAFF. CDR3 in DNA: TGTGCCAGCAGCCCTGAATCCCTGAACACTGAAGCTTTCTTT.

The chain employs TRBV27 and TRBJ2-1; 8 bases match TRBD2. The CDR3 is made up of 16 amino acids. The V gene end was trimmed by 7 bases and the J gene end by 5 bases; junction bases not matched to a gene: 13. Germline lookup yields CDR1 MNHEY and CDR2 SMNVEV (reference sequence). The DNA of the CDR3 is TGTGCCAGCACCTCGTGGCGGGAGGAGGGTGACAATGAGCAGTTCTTC. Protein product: CASTSWREEGDNEQFF.

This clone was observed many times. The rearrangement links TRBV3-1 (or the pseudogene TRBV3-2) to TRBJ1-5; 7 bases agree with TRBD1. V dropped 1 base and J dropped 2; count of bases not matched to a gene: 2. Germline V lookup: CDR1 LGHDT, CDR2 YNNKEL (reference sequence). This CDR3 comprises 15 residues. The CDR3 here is CASSQAGQGNQPQHF. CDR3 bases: TGTGCCAGCAGCCAAGCTGGACAGGGCAATCAGCCCCAGCATTTT.

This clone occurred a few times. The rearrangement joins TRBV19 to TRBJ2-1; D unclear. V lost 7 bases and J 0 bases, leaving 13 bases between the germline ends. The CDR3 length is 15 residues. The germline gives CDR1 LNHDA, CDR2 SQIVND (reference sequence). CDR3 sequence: CASTPRTSSYNEQFF. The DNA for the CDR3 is TGTGCCAGTACCCCGAGGACGAGCTCCTACAATGAGCAGTTCTTC.

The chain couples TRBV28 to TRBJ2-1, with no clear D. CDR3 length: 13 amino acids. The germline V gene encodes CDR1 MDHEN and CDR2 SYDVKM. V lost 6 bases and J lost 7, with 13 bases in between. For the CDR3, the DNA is TGTGCCAGCAGAAGGATGGGGTCGAATGAGCAGTTCTTC. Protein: CASRRMGSNEQFF.

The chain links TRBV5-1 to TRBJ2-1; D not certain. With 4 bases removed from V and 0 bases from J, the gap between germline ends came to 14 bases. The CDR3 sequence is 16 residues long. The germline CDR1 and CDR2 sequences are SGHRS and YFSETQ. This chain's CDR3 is CASSLKQPSSYNEQFF. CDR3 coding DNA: TGCGCCAGCAGCCTAAAGCAACCGAGCTCCTACAATGAGCAGTTCTTC.

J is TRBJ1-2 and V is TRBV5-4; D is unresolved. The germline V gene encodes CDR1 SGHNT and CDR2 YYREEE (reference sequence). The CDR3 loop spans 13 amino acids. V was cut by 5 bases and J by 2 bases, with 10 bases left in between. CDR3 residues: CASRSTGNYGYTF. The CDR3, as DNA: TGTGCCAGCAGATCGACGGGGAACTATGGCTACACCTTC. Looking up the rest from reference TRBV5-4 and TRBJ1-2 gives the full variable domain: ETGVTQSPTHLIKTRGQQVTLRCSSQSGHNTVSWYQQALGQGPQFIFQYYREEENGRGNFPPRFSGLQFPNYSSELNVNALELDDSALYLCASRSTGNYGYTFGSGTRLTVV.

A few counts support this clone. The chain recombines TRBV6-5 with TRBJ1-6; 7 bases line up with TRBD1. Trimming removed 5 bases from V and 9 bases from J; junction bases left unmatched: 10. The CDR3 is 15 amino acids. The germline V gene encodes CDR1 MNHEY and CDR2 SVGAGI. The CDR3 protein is CASSPGTEETSPLHF. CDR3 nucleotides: TGTGCCAGCAGTCCCGGGACAGAGGAGACTTCACCCCTCCACTTT.

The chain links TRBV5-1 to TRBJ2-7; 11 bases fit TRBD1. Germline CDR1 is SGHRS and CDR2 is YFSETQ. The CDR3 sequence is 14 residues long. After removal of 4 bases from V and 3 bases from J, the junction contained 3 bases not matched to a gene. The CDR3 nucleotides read TGCGCCAGCAGCAGTGGGACAGGGGGCTACGAGCAGTACTTC. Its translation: CASSSGTGGYEQYF.

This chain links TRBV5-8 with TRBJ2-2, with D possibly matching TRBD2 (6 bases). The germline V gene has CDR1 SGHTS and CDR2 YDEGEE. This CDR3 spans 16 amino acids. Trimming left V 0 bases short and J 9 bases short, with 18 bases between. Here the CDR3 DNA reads TGTGCCAGCAGCTTGGTTGGAGGGCTCGGGATCAGGGAGCTGTTTTTT. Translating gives CASSLVGGLGIRELFF.

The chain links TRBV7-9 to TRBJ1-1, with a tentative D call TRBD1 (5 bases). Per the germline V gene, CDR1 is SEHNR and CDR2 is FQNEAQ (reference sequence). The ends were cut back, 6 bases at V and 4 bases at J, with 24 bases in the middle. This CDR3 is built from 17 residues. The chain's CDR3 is CASRTWDGRSAGTEAFF. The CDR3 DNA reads TGTGCCAGCAGGACCTGGGACGGCCGTTCGGCGGGCACTGAAGCTTTCTTT. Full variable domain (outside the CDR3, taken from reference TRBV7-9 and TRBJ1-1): DTGVSQNPRHKITKRGQNVTFRCDPISEHNRLYWYRQTLGQGPEFLTYFQNEAQLEKSRLLSDRFSAERPKGSFSTLEIQRTEQGDSAMYLCASRTWDGRSAGTEAFFGQGTRLTVV.

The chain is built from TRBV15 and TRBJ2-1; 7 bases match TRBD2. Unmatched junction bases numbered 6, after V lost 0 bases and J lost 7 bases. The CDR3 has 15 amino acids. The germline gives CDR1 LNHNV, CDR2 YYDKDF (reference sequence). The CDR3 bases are TGTGCCACCAGCAGAGATCTTGCGGGAGCGAATGAGCAGTTCTTC. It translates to CATSRDLAGANEQFF. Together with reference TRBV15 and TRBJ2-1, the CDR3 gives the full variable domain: DAMVIQNPRYQVTQFGKPVTLSCSQTLNHNVMYWYQQKSSQAPKLLFHYYDKDFNNEADTPDNFQSRRPNTSFCFLDIRSPGLGDTAMYLCATSRDLAGANEQFFGPGTRLTVL.

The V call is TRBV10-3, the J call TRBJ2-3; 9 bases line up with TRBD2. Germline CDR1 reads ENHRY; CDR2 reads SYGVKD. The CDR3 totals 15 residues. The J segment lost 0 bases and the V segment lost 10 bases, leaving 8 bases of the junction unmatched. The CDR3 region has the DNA TGTGCCACGGCTAGCGGGGCAGTAAGCACAGATACGCAGTATTTT. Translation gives CATASGAVSTDTQYF.

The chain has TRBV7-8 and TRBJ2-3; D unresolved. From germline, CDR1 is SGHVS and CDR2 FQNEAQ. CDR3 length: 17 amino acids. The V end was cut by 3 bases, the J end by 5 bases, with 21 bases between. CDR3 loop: CASSFLNGPQGRDTQYF. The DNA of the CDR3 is TGTGCCAGCAGCTTCCTAAACGGGCCCCAAGGAAGAGATACGCAGTATTTT.

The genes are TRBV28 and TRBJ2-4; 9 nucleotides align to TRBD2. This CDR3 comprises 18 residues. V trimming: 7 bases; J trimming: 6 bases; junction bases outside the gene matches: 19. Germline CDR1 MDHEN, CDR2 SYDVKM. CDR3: CASTGRLRGRAGLNIQYF. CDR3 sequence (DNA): TGTGCCAGCACTGGCAGGCTCCGCGGGAGGGCCGGTTTAAACATTCAGTACTTC.

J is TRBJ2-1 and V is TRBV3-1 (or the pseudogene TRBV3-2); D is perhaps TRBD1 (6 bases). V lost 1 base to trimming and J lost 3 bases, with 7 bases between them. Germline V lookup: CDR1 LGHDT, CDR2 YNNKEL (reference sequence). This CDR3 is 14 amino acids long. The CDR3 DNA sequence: TGTGCCAGCAGCCAAGGGGGGCACTACAATGAGCAGTTCTTC. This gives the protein CASSQGGHYNEQFF.

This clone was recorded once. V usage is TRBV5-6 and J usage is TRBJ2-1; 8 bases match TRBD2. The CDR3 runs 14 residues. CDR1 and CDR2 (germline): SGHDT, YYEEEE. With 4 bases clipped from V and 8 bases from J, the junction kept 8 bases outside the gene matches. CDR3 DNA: TGTGCCAGCAGCCTTCCGACTAGCGTGGATGAGCAGTTCTTC. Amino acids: CASSLPTSVDEQFF.

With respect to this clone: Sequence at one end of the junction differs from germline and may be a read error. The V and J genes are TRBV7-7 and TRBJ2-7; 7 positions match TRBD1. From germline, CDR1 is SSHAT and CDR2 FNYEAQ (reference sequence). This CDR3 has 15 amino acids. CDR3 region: CASSLRQGAAYEQYF. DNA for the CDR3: TGTGCTAGCAGCTTAAGACAGGGTGCCGCCTACGAGCAGTACTTC. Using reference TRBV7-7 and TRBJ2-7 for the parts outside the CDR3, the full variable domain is GAGVSQSPRYKVTKRGQDVTLRCDPISSHATLYWYQQALGQGPEFLTYFNYEAQPDKSGLPSDRFSAERPEGSISTLTIQRTEQRDSAMYRCASSLRQGAAYEQYFGPGTRLTVT.

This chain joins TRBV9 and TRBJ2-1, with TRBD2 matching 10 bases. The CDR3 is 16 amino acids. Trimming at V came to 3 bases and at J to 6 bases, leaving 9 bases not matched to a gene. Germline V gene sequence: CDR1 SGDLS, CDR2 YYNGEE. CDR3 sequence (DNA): TGTGCCAGCAGCGAAGCGACTAGCGGGCTTTTCAATGAGCAGTTCTTC. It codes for CASSEATSGLFNEQFF.

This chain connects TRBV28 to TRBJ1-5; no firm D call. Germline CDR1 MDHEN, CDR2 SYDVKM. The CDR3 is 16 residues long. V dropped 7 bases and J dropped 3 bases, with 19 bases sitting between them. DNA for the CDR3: TGTGCCAGCACCCTTTTGAGGGCAGGAACCAATCAGCCCCAGCATTTT. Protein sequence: CASTLLRAGTNQPQHF.

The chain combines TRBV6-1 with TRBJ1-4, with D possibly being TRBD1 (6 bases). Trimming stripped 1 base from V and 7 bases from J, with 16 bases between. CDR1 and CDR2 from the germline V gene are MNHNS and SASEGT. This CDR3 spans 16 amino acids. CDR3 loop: CASSEVGWGGGEKLFF. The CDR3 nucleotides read TGTGCCAGCAGTGAAGTGGGCTGGGGGGGCGGTGAAAAACTGTTTTTT.

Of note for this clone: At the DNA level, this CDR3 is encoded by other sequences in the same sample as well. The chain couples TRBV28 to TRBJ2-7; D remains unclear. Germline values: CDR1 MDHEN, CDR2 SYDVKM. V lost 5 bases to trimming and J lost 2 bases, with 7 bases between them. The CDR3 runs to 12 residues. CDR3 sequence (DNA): TGTGCCAGCAGTCCCCTGACCTACGAGCAGTACTTC. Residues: CASSPLTYEQYF.

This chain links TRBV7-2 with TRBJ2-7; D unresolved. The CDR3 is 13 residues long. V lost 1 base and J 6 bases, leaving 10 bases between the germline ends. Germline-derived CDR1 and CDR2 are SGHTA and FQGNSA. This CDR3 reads CASSLDFTVEQYF. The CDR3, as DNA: TGTGCCAGCAGCTTAGATTTCACGGTCGAGCAGTACTTC.